This entry describes one TCR beta chain. What it recognizes is unknown. The data stem from a study of PD-1 blockade in classical Hodgkin lymphoma. Every patient had relapsed following autologous stem cell transplantation, and cohorts differed in brentuximab vedotin exposure. When best responses were assessed, they were complete response, partial response or progressive disease. The repertoire was sequenced with immunoSEQ multiplex PCR; TCRdb's copy has only in-frame clones and lacks some. The sample shows some 13,000 clones, around nine tenths of them seen only once. Germline CDR1 reads MNHNY; CDR2 reads SVGAGI (reference sequence). The germline V and J ends were trimmed by 3 bases and 7 bases, with 20 bases remaining between them. This CDR3 contains 16 residues. Whole-study results and caveats: The study found that TCR diversity rose significantly by C4D1 in CD4+ but not CD8+ cells. Newly diagnosed patients were reported to start with lower TCR diversity than healthy donors.

This chain joins TRBV6-6 and TRBJ2-3, with D unclear. The origin of this receptor is a human donor with classical Hodgkin lymphoma. Sample: peripheral blood mononuclear cells (PBMCs), taken at baseline. Here the CDR3 reads CASSYSGYPLTNTQYF. CDR3 nucleotide sequence: TGTGCCAGCAGTTATTCCGGATATCCACTCACGAATACGCAGTATTTT.